Listed here is a single T cell receptor beta chain. V lost 2 bases and J lost 1, with 17 bases in between. The CDR3 has 16 amino acids. Germline V gene data show CDR1 as DFQATT and CDR2 as SNEGSKA (reference sequence). TCRdb ran MiXCR on the RT-PCR reads and lists one entry per CDR3 protein. The sample holds about 680,000 distinct CDR3 sequences, 12% to 15% seen once. Sequenced material: memory CD4+ T cells from blood. The chain employs TRBV20-1 and TRBJ1-2, with D possibly matching TRBD1 (5 bases). The sequence was collected from a female donor in good health, serving as a healthy control. CDR3 amino acids: CSARRGLGGGNYGYTF. Written as DNA, the CDR3 is TGCAGTGCTAGAAGGGGTTTGGGGGGTGGTAACTATGGCTACACCTTC.